A selection of T cell receptor beta chains follows, all from one sample in a study of breast tumors, draining lymph nodes, adjacent tissues. TCRdb re-called the multiplex PCR reads through MiXCR, storing one row per CDR3 protein. The sample has about 230,000 distinct CDR3 sequences; about 34% are singletons. Sequenced material: axillary lymph node tissue. These receptor sequences come from a female donor with breast cancer. Some clones in this sample may be carry-over from other donors' samples. CDR3s include the opening cysteine and the closing phenylalanine or tryptophan. D genes are given only for firm matches. Size tells how often a clone was seen (once, few, many) or the class of an expanded clone, and some rows leave it out.

length | J | D | V | size | DNA | CDR3
12 | TRBJ2-3 | . | TRBV15 | . | TGTGCCACCACTGGATGCACAGATACGCAGTATTTT | CATTGCTDTQYF
17 | TRBJ1-3 | . | TRBV7-2 | many | TGTGCCAGCAGCTTAGGGCAAGGACTCCAAGGAGGAGACACCATATATTTT | CASSLGQGLQGGDTIYF
13 | TRBJ1-4 | TRBD1 | TRBV20-1 | many | TGCAGTGCTAGTAAACAGGGGACCGAAAAACTGTTTTTT | CSASKQGTEKLFF
12 | TRBJ2-3 | . | TRBV9 | many | TGTGCCAGCAGCCCTGGAACAAATACGCAGTATTTT | CASSPGTNTQYF
14 | TRBJ2-1 | . | TRBV24-1 | many | TGTGCCACCAGTTCCCGGACGGCATACAATGAGCAGTTCTTC | CATSSRTAYNEQFF
11 | TRBJ2-1 | . | TRBV24-1 | many | TGTGCCACCCAAAGTTACGGGAGAGAGTTCTTC | CATQSYGREFF
18 | TRBJ1-2 | . | TRBV20-1 | . | TGCAGTGCTGTGGCCCTAGCGGGAGTCTACGAGCAGTACTATGGCTACACCTTC | CSAVALAGVYEQYYGYTF
14 | TRBJ1-3 | . | TRBV7-9 | many | TGTGCCAGCAGCTTACAGCAGGCTGGAAACACCATATATTTT | CASSLQQAGNTIYF
13 | TRBJ2-1 | . | TRBV2 | many | TGTGCCAGCAGTGAGTTTCGGGTGGGGGACCAGTTCTTC | CASSEFRVGDQFF
15 | TRBJ2-2 | . | TRBV6-2/TRBV6-3 | many | TGTGCCAGCAGTTACGCTGGGGAACAGTCCGGGGAGCTGTTTTTT | CASSYAGEQSGELFF
13 | TRBJ1-4 | . | TRBV20-1 | . | TGCAGTGCTGGGCAGGGGACTAGTGAAAAACTGTTTTTT | CSAGQGTSEKLFF
15 | TRBJ2-1 | . | TRBV6-5 | . | TGTGCCAGCAGTCACGGGACCCGCGCCTACAATGAGCAGTTCTTC | CASSHGTRAYNEQFF
15 | TRBJ2-3 | . | TRBV6-1 | many | TGTGCCAGCAGTGAAGATCCGACGAGTACAGATACGCAGTATTTT | CASSEDPTSTDTQYF
12 | TRBJ1-5 | TRBD1 | TRBV6-4 | . | TGTGCCAGTCTCAGGGGGGGACAGCCCCAGCATTTT | CASLRGGQPQHF
16 | TRBJ1-1 | TRBD1 | TRBV20-1 | few | TGCAGCGCCAGGGACAGGGGAATATTAAAGAGCACTGAAGCTTTCTTT | CSARDRGILKSTEAFF
18 | TRBJ2-2 | . | TRBV4-2 | many | TGTGCCAGCAGCCGTCACCTGGGGGTCGCCGCCCCCGGCGGGGAGCTGTTTTTT | CASSRHLGVAAPGGELFF
14 | TRBJ1-2 | . | TRBV28 | many | TGTGCCAGCAGGCCACAGACTATTAACTATGGCTACACCTTC | CASRPQTINYGYTF
14 | TRBJ2-1 | . | TRBV4-1 | many | TGCGCCAGCAGCCAAGTTTCTCCGCCGAGTGAGCAGTTCTTC | CASSQVSPPSEQFF
15 | TRBJ2-3 | TRBD2 | TRBV20-1 | many | TGCAGTGCTGGGAGGGACCCACGAGGGACAGATACGCAGTATTTT | CSAGRDPRGTDTQYF
15 | TRBJ2-2 | . | TRBV3-1 | few | TGTGCCAGCAGCCAAAGATTGTCGAACACCGGGGAGCTGTTTTTT | CASSQRLSNTGELFF
14 | TRBJ2-7 | TRBD2 | TRBV19 | many | TGTGCCAGTAGCGAGCGGGGGTGGAGGTACGAGCAGTACTTC | CASSERGWRYEQYF
12 | TRBJ1-1 | . | TRBV12-3/TRBV12-4 | . | TGTGCCAGCAGACTAGACCCACTTGAAGCTTTCTTT | CASRLDPLEAFF
12 | TRBJ2-2 | . | TRBV3-1 | . | TGCGCCTGGGGGTTGGGCCACGGGGGGCTGTTTTTT | CAWGLGHGGLFF
13 | TRBJ2-3 | . | TRBV29-1 | once | TGCAGCGTTGTAAGGAGGGCGGGGAATGAGCAGTATTTT | CSVVRRAGNEQYF